This T cell receptor (beta chain) was documented in a study of cytomegalovirus exposure and HLA in healthy donors. The protocol was immunoSEQ multiplex PCR, while the TCRdb copy is restricted to in-frame clones and leaves out a portion. The data hold some 340,000 clones, with 87% observed a single time. Points on this clone: Its specificity is not known.

Findings and limits, study-wide: TCR beta chains numbering under 200 were designated cytomegalovirus-associated.

The validation cohort, a group of more than 95 subjects, included the donors and was separate from the approximately 680-subject first cohort. The receptor's source is a woman aged 25 to 39 in good health and CMV-seropositive. Sequencing was carried out using PBMCs.

CDR3 sequence (DNA): TGTGCCAGCACGCGGAGCGGGATCGGGGAGCTGTTTTTT. This translates into CASTRSGIGELFF. This sequence joins TRBV27 and TRBJ2-2, with 7 bases identical to TRBD2. Per germline, CDR1 MNHEY and CDR2 SMNVEV (reference sequence). V was pared by 7 bases and J by 7 bases, with 6 bases of the junction left unmatched. CDR3 length: 13 amino acids.